The source of this T cell receptor (beta chain) is a study of cytomegalovirus exposure and HLA in healthy donors. As for the study in general: Earlier work reported 100 million or so unique TCR beta sequences from 170 million or so T cells. Study conclusions and caveats: As a later analysis showed, a missense DCLRE1C variant was linked to trimming of TCR beta V- and J-genes. An apparent linkage of common viral pathogens to several of the most significant clusters emerged in a later analysis.

The PCR used 60 Vbeta and 13 Jbeta primers. Authors' data handling: Later reanalysis found around 74 million unique TCR beta chains, roughly 10 million of them shared. The data were produced by immunoSEQ multiplex PCR, yet TCRdb's version contains in-frame clones alone and is incomplete. That table supplies the V and J calls and clone size; D and trimming were determined from the DNA. The sample totals around 150,000 clones. Germline V gene lookup returns CDR1 KGHSH and CDR2 LQKENI. V lost 3 bases and J 4 bases, leaving 19 bases between the germline ends. The CDR3 contains 17 residues. About this clone itself: Its cognate antigen is unknown.

The sequenced sample was PBMCs. This clonotype originated in a woman aged 55-69 years in good health and CMV-seronegative. The chain links TRBV18 to TRBJ2-1; D might be TRBD1 (5 bases). The CDR3 loop reads CASSPSKGVVQYNEQFF. CDR3 coding DNA: TGTGCCAGCTCACCGTCGAAAGGGGTCGTCCAGTACAATGAGCAGTTCTTC.